The 11 T cell receptor beta chains below were found in one sample sequenced in a study of patients and donors after allogeneic stem cell transplantation. TCRdb fed the RT-PCR reads into MiXCR, producing one record per CDR3 protein. Of roughly 880,000 distinct CDR3 sequences in the sample, roughly 17% were seen once. Material for sequencing was blood, either unsorted or a sorted T cell fraction (not recorded which). The source is a human donor who was either an allogeneic HSCT recipient or a stem cell or donor lymphocyte infusion donor (not recorded which). It is not recorded whose cells these are; they may come from a transplant donor.

This clonotype was counted ten times or more. The rearrangement links TRBV6-4 to TRBJ1-6; D is unresolved. V shed 2 bases and J shed 5 bases, with 4 bases lying between them. Germline loops: CDR1 MRHNA, CDR2 SNTAGT. The CDR3 spans 13 residues. This CDR3 reads CASSDPDNSPLHF. The CDR3 DNA follows: TGTGCCAGCAGTGACCCGGATAATTCACCCCTCCACTTT.

This rearrangement joins TRBV7-9 to TRBJ1-1; a possible D gene is TRBD1 (5 bases). Germline V gene lookup returns CDR1 SEHNR and CDR2 FQNEAQ (reference sequence). CDR3 size: 14 residues. V was clipped by 1 base and J by 4 bases, with 10 bases between them. The CDR3 region has the DNA TGTGCCAGCAGCTTAGGGAAGGGGAGCACTGAAGCTTTCTTT. Translating gives CASSLGKGSTEAFF.

The chain links TRBV29-1 to TRBJ1-1; D gene unclear. V was clipped by 3 bases and J by 0 bases, with 17 bases between them. This CDR3 contains 16 residues. Germline V lookup: CDR1 SQVTM, CDR2 ANQGSEA. CDR3 DNA: TGCAGCGTTGATGGGTGGGGAGAAGATATGAACACTGAAGCTTTCTTT. Encoded protein: CSVDGWGEDMNTEAFF.

V gene TRBV5-8 combines with J gene TRBJ2-5, with D uncertain. The CDR3 is made up of 13 amino acids. Per the germline V gene, CDR1 is SGHTS and CDR2 is YDEGEE. V lost 2 bases, J lost 0 bases, and 5 bases lay in between. For the CDR3, the DNA is TGTGCCAGCAGCTTCAGGTACCAAGAGACCCAGTACTTC. This codes for CASSFRYQETQYF. Using reference TRBV5-8 and TRBJ2-5 for the parts outside the CDR3, the full variable domain is EAGVTQSPTHLIKTRGQQATLRCSPISGHTSVYWYQQALGLGLQFLLWYDEGEERNRGNFPPRFSGRQFPNYSSELNVNALELEDSALYLCASSFRYQETQYFGPGTRLLVL.

This clonotype appeared many times. CDR3 sequence (DNA): TGTGCCAGCAGCGTGGAGAATGAGCAGTTCTTC. It translates to CASSVENEQFF. This chain joins TRBV9 and TRBJ2-1; D ambiguous. Germline CDR1 and CDR2: SGDLS and YYNGEE. Trimming took 2 bases from V and 7 from J, leaving 4 bases between them. The CDR3 has 11 residues.

This clonotype came up a few times. This chain uses TRBV20-1 with TRBJ1-4; D possibly corresponds to TRBD1 (6 bases). Per germline, CDR1 DFQATT and CDR2 SNEGSKA (reference sequence). This CDR3 is built from 15 residues. The V and J ends lost 0 bases and 5 bases respectively, with 13 bases between them. DNA of the CDR3: TGCAGTGCTAGAGAACGAGGGGGGCTGAATGAAAAACTGTTTTTT. Protein sequence: CSARERGGLNEKLFF.

This clonotype was seen just once. The chain has TRBV2 and TRBJ2-3; TRBD2 agrees at 9 bases. V dropped 3 bases and J dropped 0; count of bases not matched to a gene: 7. Germline values: CDR1 SNHLY, CDR2 FYNNEI. The length of the CDR3 is 17 residues. In nucleotides, the CDR3 is TGTGCCAGCAGTGAGACGAAAGCGGGGGGTAGCACAGATACGCAGTATTTT. Protein product: CASSETKAGGSTDTQYF. Full variable domain (missing parts from reference TRBV2 and TRBJ2-3): EPEVTQTPSHQVTQMGQEVILRCVPISNHLYFYWYRQILGQKVEFLVSFYNNEISEKSEIFDDQFSVERPDGSNFTLKIRSTKLEDSAMYFCASSETKAGGSTDTQYFGPGTRLTVL.

The sample holds one count of this clonotype. The chain has TRBV11-1 and TRBJ1-2; a weak D match, TRBD1 (6 bases). Per the germline V gene, CDR1 is SGHAT and CDR2 is FQDESV (reference sequence). The CDR3 spans 15 residues. Trimming took 2 bases from V and 3 from J, leaving 13 bases between them. The chain's CDR3 is CASSLTQGLYYGYTF. Written as DNA, the CDR3 is TGTGCCAGCAGCTTAACTCAGGGGCTATACTATGGCTACACCTTC.

In its sample, this clonotype was seen a few times. CDR3 coding DNA: TGTGCCAGCAGTCCTTCCCCGGGCCTACCATACAATGAGCAGTTCTTC. It codes for CASSPSPGLPYNEQFF. This chain links TRBV25-1 with TRBJ2-1; D ambiguous. The V end was cut by 5 bases, the J end by 4 bases, with 18 bases between. The length of the CDR3 is 16 residues. Germline V lookup: CDR1 MGHDK, CDR2 SYGVNS.

Written as DNA, the CDR3 is TGTGCCAGCAGCCCACAGGGATGGGGTGAAAAACTGTTTTTT. This gives the protein CASSPQGWGEKLFF. V usage is TRBV7-2 and J usage is TRBJ1-4; tentatively, D is TRBD1 (6 bases). Germline V gene sequence: CDR1 SGHTA, CDR2 FQGNSA. The V end was cut by 5 bases, the J end by 7 bases, with 14 bases between. The CDR3 totals 14 residues.

This clonotype occurred a few times. The chain is built from TRBV6-5 and TRBJ2-2, with D possibly TRBD1 on 5 matching bases. Trimming stripped 4 bases from V and 1 base from J, with 7 bases between. The germline V gene encodes CDR1 MNHEY and CDR2 SVGAGI. The CDR3 is 14 residues long. The CDR3 loop reads CASSWGKNTGELFF. CDR3 DNA sequence: TGTGCCAGCAGTTGGGGCAAGAACACCGGGGAGCTGTTTTTT.